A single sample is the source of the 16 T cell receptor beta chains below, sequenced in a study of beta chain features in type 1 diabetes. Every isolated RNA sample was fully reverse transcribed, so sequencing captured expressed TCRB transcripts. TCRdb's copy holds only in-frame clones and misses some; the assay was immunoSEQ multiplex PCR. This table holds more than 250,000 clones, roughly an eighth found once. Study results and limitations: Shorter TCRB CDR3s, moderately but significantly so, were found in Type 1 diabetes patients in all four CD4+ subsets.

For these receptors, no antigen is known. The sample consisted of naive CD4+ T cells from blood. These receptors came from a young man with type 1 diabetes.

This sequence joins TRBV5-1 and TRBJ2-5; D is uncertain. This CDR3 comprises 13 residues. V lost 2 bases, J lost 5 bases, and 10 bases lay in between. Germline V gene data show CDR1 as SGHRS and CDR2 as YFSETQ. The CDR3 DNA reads TGCGCCAGCAGCTTTAGCTCCCGGGAGACCCAGTACTTC. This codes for CASSFSSRETQYF.

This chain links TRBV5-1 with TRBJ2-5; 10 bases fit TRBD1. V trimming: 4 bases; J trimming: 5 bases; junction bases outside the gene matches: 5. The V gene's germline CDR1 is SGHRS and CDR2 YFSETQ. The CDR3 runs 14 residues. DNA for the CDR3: TGCGCCAGCAGCGACAGGGGGCTTAGGGAGACCCAGTACTTC. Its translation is CASSDRGLRETQYF.

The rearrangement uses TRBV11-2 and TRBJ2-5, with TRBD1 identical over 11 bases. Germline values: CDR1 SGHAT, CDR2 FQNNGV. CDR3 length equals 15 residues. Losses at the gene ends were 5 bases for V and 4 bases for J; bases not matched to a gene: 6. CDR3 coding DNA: TGTGCCAGCAGCCCGGACAGGGGGCGCCGAGAGACCCAGTACTTC. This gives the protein CASSPDRGRRETQYF.

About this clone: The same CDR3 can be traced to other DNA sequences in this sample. The CDR3 sequence is CASSPSGSSYNEQFF. Written as DNA, the CDR3 is TGTGCCAGCAGCCCTAGCGGAAGCTCCTACAATGAGCAGTTCTTC. The chain is built from TRBV7-9 and TRBJ2-1, with 7 bases lining up with TRBD2. The CDR3 loop spans 15 amino acids. After removal of 5 bases from V and 0 bases from J, the junction contained 4 bases not matched to a gene. Germline CDR1 and CDR2: SEHNR and FQNEAQ (reference sequence).

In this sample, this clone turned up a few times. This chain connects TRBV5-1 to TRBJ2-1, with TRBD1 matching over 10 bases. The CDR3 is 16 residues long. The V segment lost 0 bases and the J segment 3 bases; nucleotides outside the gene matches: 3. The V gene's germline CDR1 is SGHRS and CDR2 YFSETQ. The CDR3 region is CASSLVRDRGYNEQFF. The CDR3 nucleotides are TGCGCCAGCAGCTTGGTGCGGGACAGGGGCTACAATGAGCAGTTCTTC.

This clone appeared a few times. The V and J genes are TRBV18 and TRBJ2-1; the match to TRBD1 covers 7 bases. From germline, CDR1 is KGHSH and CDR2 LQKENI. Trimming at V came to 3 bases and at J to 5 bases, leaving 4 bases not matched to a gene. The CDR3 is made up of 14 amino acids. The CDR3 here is CASSPGTGDNEQFF. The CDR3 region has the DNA TGTGCCAGCTCACCGGGAACAGGGGACAATGAGCAGTTCTTC. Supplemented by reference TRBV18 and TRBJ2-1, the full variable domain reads NAGVMQNPRHLVRRRGQEARLRCSPMKGHSHVYWYRQLPEEGLKFMVYLQKENIIDESGMPKERFSAEFPKEGPSILRIQQVVRGDSAAYFCASSPGTGDNEQFFGPGTRLTVL.

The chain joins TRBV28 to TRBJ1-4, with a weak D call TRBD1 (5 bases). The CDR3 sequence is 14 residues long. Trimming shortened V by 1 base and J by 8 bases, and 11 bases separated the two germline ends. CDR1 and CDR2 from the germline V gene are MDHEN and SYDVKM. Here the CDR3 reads CASSLLGGEEKLFF. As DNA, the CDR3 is TGTGCCAGCAGTTTATTGGGGGGGGAAGAAAAACTGTTTTTT.

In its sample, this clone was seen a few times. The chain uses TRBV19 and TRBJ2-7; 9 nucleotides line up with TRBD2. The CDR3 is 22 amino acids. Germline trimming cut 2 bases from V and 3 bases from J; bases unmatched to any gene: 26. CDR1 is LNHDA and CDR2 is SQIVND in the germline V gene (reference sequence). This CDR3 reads CASSIWIWGDGLATSGGYEQYF. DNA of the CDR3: TGTGCCAGTAGTATATGGATCTGGGGCGACGGACTAGCGACCAGCGGAGGCTACGAGCAGTACTTC. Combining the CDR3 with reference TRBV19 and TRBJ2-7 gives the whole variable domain DGGITQSPKYLFRKEGQNVTLSCEQNLNHDAMYWYRQDPGQGLRLIYYSQIVNDFQKGDIAEGYSVSREKKESFPLTVTSAQKNPTAFYLCASSIWIWGDGLATSGGYEQYFGPGTRLTVT.

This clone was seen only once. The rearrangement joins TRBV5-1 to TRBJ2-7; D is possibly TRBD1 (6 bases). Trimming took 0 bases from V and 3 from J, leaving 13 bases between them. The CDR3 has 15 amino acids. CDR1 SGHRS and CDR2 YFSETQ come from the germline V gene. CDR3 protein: CASSLGTVIDYEQYF. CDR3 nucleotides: TGCGCCAGCAGCTTGGGGACAGTTATCGACTACGAGCAGTACTTC.

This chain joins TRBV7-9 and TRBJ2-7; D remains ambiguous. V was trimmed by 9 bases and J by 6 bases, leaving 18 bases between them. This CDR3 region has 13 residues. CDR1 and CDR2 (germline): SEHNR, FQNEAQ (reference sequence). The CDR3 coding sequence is TGTGCCAGTGCTGATTCGGTCCTTATCGAGCAGTACTTC. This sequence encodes CASADSVLIEQYF. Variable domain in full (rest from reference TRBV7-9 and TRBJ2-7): DTGVSQNPRHKITKRGQNVTFRCDPISEHNRLYWYRQTLGQGPEFLTYFQNEAQLEKSRLLSDRFSAERPKGSFSTLEIQRTEQGDSAMYLCASADSVLIEQYFGPGTRLTVT.

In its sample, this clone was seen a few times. In nucleotides, the CDR3 is TGTGCCTGGAGTCCAGGTAATGGCCCGCAGCCCCAGCATTTT. Protein sequence: CAWSPGNGPQPQHF. V usage is TRBV30 and J usage is TRBJ1-5; no clear D. The CDR3 loop spans 14 amino acids. V was cut by 2 bases and J by 7 bases, with 15 bases left in between. The V gene's germline CDR1 is GTSNPN and CDR2 SVGIG (reference sequence).

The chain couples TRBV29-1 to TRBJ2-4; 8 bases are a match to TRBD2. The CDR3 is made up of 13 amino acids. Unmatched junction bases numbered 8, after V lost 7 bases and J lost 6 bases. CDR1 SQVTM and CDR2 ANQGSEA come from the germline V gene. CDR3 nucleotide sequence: TGCAGCGCCGCCTCCGGGGGGGGAAACATTCAGTACTTC. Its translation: CSAASGGGNIQYF.

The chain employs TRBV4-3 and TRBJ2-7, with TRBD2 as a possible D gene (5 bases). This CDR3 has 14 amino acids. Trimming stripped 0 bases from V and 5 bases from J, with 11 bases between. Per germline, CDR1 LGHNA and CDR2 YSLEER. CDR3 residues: CASSQDGVQNEQYF. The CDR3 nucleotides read TGCGCCAGCAGCCAAGACGGGGTACAAAACGAGCAGTACTTC.

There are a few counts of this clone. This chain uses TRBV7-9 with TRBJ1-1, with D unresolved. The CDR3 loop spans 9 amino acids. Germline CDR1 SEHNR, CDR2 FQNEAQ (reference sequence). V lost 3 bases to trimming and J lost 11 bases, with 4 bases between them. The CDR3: CASSFSAFF. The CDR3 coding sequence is TGTGCCAGCAGCTTTTCTGCTTTCTTT.

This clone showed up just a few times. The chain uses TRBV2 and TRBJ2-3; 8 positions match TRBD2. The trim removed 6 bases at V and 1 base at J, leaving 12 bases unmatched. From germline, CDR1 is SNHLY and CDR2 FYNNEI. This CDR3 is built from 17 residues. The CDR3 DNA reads TGTGCCAGCAGCGACCCCGTACTAGCGGCGGGCACAGATACGCAGTATTTT. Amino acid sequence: CASSDPVLAAGTDTQYF.

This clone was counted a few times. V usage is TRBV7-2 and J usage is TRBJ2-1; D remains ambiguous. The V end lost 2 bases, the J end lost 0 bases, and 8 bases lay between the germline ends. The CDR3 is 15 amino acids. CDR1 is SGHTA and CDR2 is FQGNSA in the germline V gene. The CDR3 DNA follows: TGTGCCAGCAGCTTAAGTGTGAGCTCCTACAATGAGCAGTTCTTC. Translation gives CASSLSVSSYNEQFF.